This T cell receptor beta chain was sequenced in a study of CD4 T cells in relation to SARS-CoV-2 and coronaviruses. Libraries were prepared by immunoSEQ multiplex PCR; TCRdb keeps only in-frame clonotypes and omits some of them. The sample holds under 90,000 clones; more than 80% are singletons and the top ten take around 0.21%. Unexposed donor CD4+ T cells date from about 2011-2018, before the COVID-19 pandemic. The clonotype was recovered from a human donor in good health. Material: naive CD4+ T cells from PBMCs. Subset noted: naive CD4+ T cells isolated by negative enrichment.

The DNA of the CDR3 is TGTGCCAGCAAGTTAGGAGCCGGTAGTTTTGACATTCAGTACTTC. It specifies CASKLGAGSFDIQYF. This chain links TRBV28 with TRBJ2-4; D is undetermined. CDR1 is MDHEN and CDR2 is SYDVKM in the germline V gene. The CDR3 totals 15 residues. Trimming removed 7 bases at V and 8 bases at J, with 21 bases between.